This is a list of T cell receptor beta chains from one sample in a study of cytomegalovirus exposure and HLA in healthy donors. The assay was immunoSEQ multiplex PCR, and TCRdb's table has in-frame clones only and misses some. This table has 150,000 to 200,000 clones, approximately 71% appearing once. The sequencing sample was made of PBMCs. All receptors derive from a man aged 25-45 years in good health and CMV-seropositive. CDR3s include the opening cysteine and the closing phenylalanine or tryptophan. The D gene is left open where the match is weak. Expanded clones get a size class; other rows say once, few or many, or leave the size out.

CDR3: CASSFLGGQYEQYF
DNA: TGTGCCAGCAGTTTTCTTGGGGGCCAGTACGAGCAGTACTTC
V: TRBV28
D: NA
size: once
J: TRBJ2-7

CDR3: CASSWTGGGDEQYF
DNA: TGTGCCAGCAGTTGGACAGGGGGCGGGGACGAGCAGTACTTC
V: TRBV27
D: TRBD1
size: NA
J: TRBJ2-7

CDR3: CASSDTGMNTEAFF
DNA: TGTGCCAGCAGTGACACAGGGATGAACACTGAAGCTTTCTTT
V: TRBV2
D: NA
size: NA
J: TRBJ1-1

CDR3: CASSVVVDETGTGELFF
DNA: TGTGCCAGCAGCGTAGTAGTGGACGAGACAGGGACCGGGGAGCTGTTTTTT
V: TRBV9
D: TRBD1
size: NA
J: TRBJ2-2

CDR3: CASSLMGSGAYEQYF
DNA: TGTGCCAGCAGCTTAATGGGGAGCGGAGCATACGAGCAGTACTTC
V: TRBV7-9
D: NA
size: NA
J: TRBJ2-7

CDR3: CASSLQGGEGQPQHF
DNA: TGCGCCAGCAGCTTGCAAGGGGGCGAGGGTCAGCCCCAGCATTTT
V: TRBV5-1
D: TRBD1
size: NA
J: TRBJ1-5

CDR3: CASSGMGQGTETQYF
DNA: TGTGCCAGCAGCGGAATGGGACAGGGCACCGAGACCCAGTACTTC
V: TRBV9
D: TRBD1
size: NA
J: TRBJ2-5

CDR3: CAWSVGGSREKLFF
DNA: TGTGCCTGGAGTGTAGGGGGTAGTCGAGAAAAACTGTTTTTT
V: TRBV30
D: NA
size: few
J: TRBJ1-4

CDR3: CASSLTTGSGTDTQYF
DNA: TGTGCCAGCAGCTTAACGACGGGATCGGGCACAGATACGCAGTATTTT
V: TRBV7-3
D: NA
size: NA
J: TRBJ2-3

CDR3: CASSRRWDTEAFF
DNA: TGTGCCAGCAGTCGGAGATGGGACACTGAAGCTTTCTTT
V: TRBV6-1
D: NA
size: NA
J: TRBJ1-1

CDR3: CASSLGLASSYEQYF
DNA: TGTGCCAGCAGCTTAGGACTAGCTAGTTCCTACGAGCAGTACTTC
V: TRBV11-3
D: TRBD2
size: NA
J: TRBJ2-7

CDR3: CASSPPNYEQFF
DNA: TGTGCCAGCAGCCCCCCTAACTATGAGCAGTTCTTC
V: TRBV9
D: NA
size: few
J: TRBJ2-1

CDR3: CASSRTGATQETQYF
DNA: TGCGCCAGCAGCCGGACAGGGGCCACACAAGAGACCCAGTACTTC
V: TRBV4-1
D: TRBD1
size: NA
J: TRBJ2-5

CDR3: CASSLGRNTEAFF
DNA: TGTGCCAGCAGTTTGGGCAGGAACACTGAAGCTTTCTTT
V: TRBV6-5
D: NA
size: NA
J: TRBJ1-1

CDR3: CATSREKGGTAYEQYF
DNA: TGTGCCACCAGCAGGGAAAAGGGCGGGACGGCCTACGAGCAGTACTTC
V: TRBV15
D: NA
size: once
J: TRBJ2-7

CDR3: CASSLVPALGRGPMVAFF
DNA: TGTGCCAGCAGCTTGGTGCCGGCCCTTGGGAGGGGCCCTATGGTAGCTTTCTTC
V: TRBV5-8
D: NA
size: NA
J: TRBJ1-1

CDR3: CASSYSQQGYSYEQYF
DNA: TGTGCCAGCAGTTACTCCCAACAGGGGTACTCCTACGAGCAGTACTTC
V: TRBV6-5
D: TRBD1
size: few
J: TRBJ2-7

CDR3: CAISGDRGTAFF
DNA: TGTGCCATCAGTGGTGACAGGGGAACTGCTTTCTTT
V: TRBV10-3
D: TRBD1
size: few
J: TRBJ1-1

CDR3: CASSLDRDISYEQYF
DNA: TGTGCCAGCTCTCTCGACCGGGACATATCCTACGAGCAGTACTTC
V: TRBV18
D: NA
size: NA
J: TRBJ2-7

CDR3: CASRFDRGNTEAFF
DNA: TGTGCCAGCAGATTTGACAGGGGGAACACTGAAGCTTTCTTT
V: TRBV27
D: TRBD1
size: NA
J: TRBJ1-1

CDR3: CASKEATQGWYNQPQHF
DNA: TGTGCCAGTAAAGAAGCCACGCAGGGGTGGTACAATCAGCCCCAGCATTTT
V: TRBV19
D: NA
size: NA
J: TRBJ1-5

CDR3: CASSLYRNEQFF
DNA: TGTGCCAGCAGTTTATATCGGAATGAGCAGTTCTTC
V: TRBV28
D: NA
size: NA
J: TRBJ2-1

CDR3: CASRMDSHYEQYF
DNA: TGTGCCAGCAGGATGGACAGTCACTACGAGCAGTACTTC
V: TRBV27
D: NA
size: once
J: TRBJ2-7

CDR3: CASSVAGNTGELFF
DNA: TGTGCCAGCAGCGTAGCCGGGAACACCGGGGAGCTGTTTTTT
V: TRBV9
D: NA
size: NA
J: TRBJ2-2

CDR3: CASSSRGRVTGELFF
DNA: TGTGCCAGCAGCTCACGGGGTCGAGTCACCGGGGAGCTGTTTTTT
V: TRBV13
D: NA
size: NA
J: TRBJ2-2

CDR3: CASSLGLADRYNEQFF
DNA: TGTGCCAGCAGCTTAGGGCTAGCTGACCGATACAATGAGCAGTTCTTC
V: TRBV7-9
D: NA
size: few
J: TRBJ2-1

CDR3: CASSSGQFGNTIYF
DNA: TGTGCCAGCAGCTCCGGACAGTTTGGAAACACCATATATTTT
V: TRBV11-2
D: NA
size: NA
J: TRBJ1-3

CDR3: CASSARTGGIGNTIYF
DNA: TGTGCCAGCAGCGCACGTACAGGGGGGATAGGAAACACCATATATTTT
V: TRBV5-4
D: TRBD1
size: NA
J: TRBJ1-3

CDR3: CASPLARAPGDEKLFF
DNA: TGTGCCAGCCCTTTAGCTCGGGCCCCAGGGGATGAAAAACTGTTTTTT
V: TRBV6-7
D: NA
size: NA
J: TRBJ1-4

CDR3: CASSLVMFGTGGKGYGYTF
DNA: TGTGCCAGCAGCTTAGTAATGTTTGGGACAGGGGGCAAGGGCTATGGCTACACCTTC
V: TRBV7-9
D: TRBD1
size: NA
J: TRBJ1-2

CDR3: CASSLGGEPYEQYF
DNA: TGTGCCAGCAGTTTGGGCGGGGAGCCCTACGAGCAGTACTTC
V: TRBV28
D: NA
size: NA
J: TRBJ2-7

CDR3: CASSQDSGGYGYTF
DNA: TGCGCCAGCAGCCAAGATTCGGGGGGCTATGGCTACACCTTC
V: TRBV4-1
D: NA
size: few
J: TRBJ1-2

CDR3: CASSATSGSLEQYF
DNA: TGCGCCAGCTCTGCGACTAGCGGGAGTCTCGAGCAGTACTTC
V: TRBV5-1
D: TRBD2
size: few
J: TRBJ2-7

CDR3: CASSLLADVMSYNEQFF
DNA: TGTGCCAGCAGTTTATTAGCGGACGTGATGTCCTACAATGAGCAGTTCTTC
V: TRBV27
D: NA
size: NA
J: TRBJ2-1

CDR3: CASSPGTEQNIQYF
DNA: TGCGCCAGCAGCCCCGGGACAGAACAAAACATTCAGTACTTC
V: TRBV5-1
D: TRBD1
size: NA
J: TRBJ2-4

CDR3: CASSLTGLAEPQHF
DNA: TGTGCCAGCAGCTTGACAGGGTTGGCGGAGCCCCAGCATTTT
V: TRBV9
D: TRBD1
size: NA
J: TRBJ1-5

CDR3: CASSPHQGAYNEQFF
DNA: TGTGCCAGCAGCCCACATCAGGGGGCTTACAATGAGCAGTTCTTC
V: TRBV14
D: TRBD1
size: few
J: TRBJ2-1

CDR3: CASSLRGSGANVLTF
DNA: TGTGCCAGCAGTTTGCGGGGCTCTGGGGCCAACGTCCTGACTTTC
V: TRBV28
D: NA
size: NA
J: TRBJ2-6

CDR3: CASSPSGYEQYF
DNA: TGCGCCAGCAGTCCCTCGGGCTACGAGCAGTACTTC
V: TRBV10-2
D: NA
size: NA
J: TRBJ2-7

CDR3: CASSQGLAGGLETQYF
DNA: TGTGCCAGCAGCCAGGGACTAGCGGGAGGGCTGGAGACCCAGTACTTC
V: TRBV7-6
D: TRBD2
size: NA
J: TRBJ2-5

CDR3: CASSLQLDQPQHF
DNA: TGTGCCAGCAGCTTACAGCTAGACCAGCCCCAGCATTTT
V: TRBV11-3
D: NA
size: few
J: TRBJ1-5

CDR3: CASSLTGGLNNEQFF
DNA: TGCGCCAGCAGCCTGACAGGGGGATTAAACAATGAGCAGTTCTTC
V: TRBV5-1
D: TRBD1
size: few
J: TRBJ2-1

CDR3: CASSPLGGSGRFRETQYF
DNA: TGTGCCAGCAGCCCTCTGGGGGGTAGCGGGAGATTTCGGGAGACCCAGTACTTC
V: TRBV11-2
D: TRBD2
size: NA
J: TRBJ2-5

CDR3: CASSLRGQANTGELFF
DNA: TGCGCCAGCAGCTTGCGGGGACAGGCGAACACCGGGGAGCTGTTTTTT
V: TRBV5-1
D: TRBD1
size: NA
J: TRBJ2-2

CDR3: CGGHLANTGELFF
DNA: TGTGGCGGACACCTAGCGAACACCGGGGAGCTGTTTTTT
V: TRBV12-5
D: NA
size: NA
J: TRBJ2-2